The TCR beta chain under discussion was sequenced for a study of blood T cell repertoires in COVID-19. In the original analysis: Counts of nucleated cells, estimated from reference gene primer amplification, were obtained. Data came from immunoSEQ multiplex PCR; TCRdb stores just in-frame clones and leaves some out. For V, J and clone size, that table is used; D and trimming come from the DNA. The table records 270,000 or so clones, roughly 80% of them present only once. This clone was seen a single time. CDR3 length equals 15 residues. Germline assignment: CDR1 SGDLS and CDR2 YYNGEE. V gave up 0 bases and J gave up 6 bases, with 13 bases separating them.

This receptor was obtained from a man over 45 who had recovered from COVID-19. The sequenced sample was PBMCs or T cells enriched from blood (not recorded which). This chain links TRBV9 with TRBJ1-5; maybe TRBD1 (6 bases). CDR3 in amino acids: CASSVAGAQGQPQHF. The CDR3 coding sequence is TGTGCCAGCAGCGTAGCAGGGGCCCAAGGTCAGCCCCAGCATTTT.